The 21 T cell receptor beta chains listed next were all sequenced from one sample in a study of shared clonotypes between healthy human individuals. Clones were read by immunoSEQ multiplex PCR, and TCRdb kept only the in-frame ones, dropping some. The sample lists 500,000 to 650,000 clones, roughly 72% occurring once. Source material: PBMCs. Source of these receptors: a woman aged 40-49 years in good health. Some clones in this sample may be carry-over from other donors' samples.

The CDR3 sequence is CSVPRSGSYNEQFF. As DNA, the CDR3 is TGCAGCGTCCCAAGGAGCGGGAGCTACAATGAGCAGTTCTTC. The V and J genes are TRBV29-1 and TRBJ2-1; 8 nucleotides align to TRBD2. Germline loops: CDR1 SQVTM, CDR2 ANQGSEA. J lost 3 bases, V lost 6 bases, and 7 bases had no gene match. CDR3 length equals 14 residues.

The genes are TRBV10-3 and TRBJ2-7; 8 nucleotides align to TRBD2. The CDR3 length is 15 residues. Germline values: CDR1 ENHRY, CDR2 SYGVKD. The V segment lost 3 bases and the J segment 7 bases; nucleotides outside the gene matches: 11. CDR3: CAISERVAGTDEQYF. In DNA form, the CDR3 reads TGTGCCATCAGTGAAAGGGTAGCGGGGACGGATGAGCAGTACTTC.

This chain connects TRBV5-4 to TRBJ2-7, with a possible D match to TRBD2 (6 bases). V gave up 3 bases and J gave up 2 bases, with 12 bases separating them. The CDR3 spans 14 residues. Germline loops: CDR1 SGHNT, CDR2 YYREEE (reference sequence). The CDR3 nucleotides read TGTGCCAGCAGCTCCCGGACTATCCCCTACGAGCAGTACTTC. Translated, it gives CASSSRTIPYEQYF.

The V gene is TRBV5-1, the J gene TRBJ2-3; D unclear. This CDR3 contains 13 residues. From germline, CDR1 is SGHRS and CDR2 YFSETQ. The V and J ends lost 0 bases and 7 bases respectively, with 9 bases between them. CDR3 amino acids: CASSLEGFNTQYF. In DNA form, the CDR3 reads TGCGCCAGCAGCTTGGAAGGGTTTAATACGCAGTATTTT. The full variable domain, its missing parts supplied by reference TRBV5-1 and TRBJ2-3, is KAGVTQTPRYLIKTRGQQVTLSCSPISGHRSVSWYQQTPGQGLQFLFEYFSETQRNKGNFPGRFSGRQFSNSRSEMNVSTLELGDSALYLCASSLEGFNTQYFGPGTRLTVL.

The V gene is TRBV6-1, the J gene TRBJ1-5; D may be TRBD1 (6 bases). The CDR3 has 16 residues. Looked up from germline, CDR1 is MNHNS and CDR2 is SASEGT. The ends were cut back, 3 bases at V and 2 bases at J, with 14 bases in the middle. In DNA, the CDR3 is TGTGCCAGCAGTGAGAGAAGGGGGTTGGGCAATCAGCCCCAGCATTTT. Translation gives CASSERRGLGNQPQHF.

CDR3 nucleotide sequence: TGTGCCAGCAGCTTATTCGGACTAGCGGGGCGCACCGGGGAGCTGTTTTTT. Translation: CASSLFGLAGRTGELFF. V is TRBV7-3 and J is TRBJ2-2; 12 nucleotides agree with TRBD2. This CDR3 is built from 17 residues. Germline V gene sequence: CDR1 SGHTA, CDR2 FQGTGA. V dropped 2 bases and J dropped 4; count of bases not matched to a gene: 5.

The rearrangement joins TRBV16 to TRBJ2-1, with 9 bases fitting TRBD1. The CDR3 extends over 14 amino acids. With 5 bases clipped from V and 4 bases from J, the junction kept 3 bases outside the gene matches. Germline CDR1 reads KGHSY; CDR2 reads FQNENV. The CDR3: CASSLGQGYNEQFF. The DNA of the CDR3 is TGTGCCAGCAGCTTGGGACAGGGATACAATGAGCAGTTCTTC.

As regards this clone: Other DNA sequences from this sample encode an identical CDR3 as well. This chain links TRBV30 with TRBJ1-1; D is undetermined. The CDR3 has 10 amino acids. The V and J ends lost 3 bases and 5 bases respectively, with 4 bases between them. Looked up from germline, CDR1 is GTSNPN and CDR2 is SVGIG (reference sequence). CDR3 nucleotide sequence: TGTGCCTGGAGCGGGACTGAAGCTTTCTTT. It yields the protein CAWSGTEAFF.

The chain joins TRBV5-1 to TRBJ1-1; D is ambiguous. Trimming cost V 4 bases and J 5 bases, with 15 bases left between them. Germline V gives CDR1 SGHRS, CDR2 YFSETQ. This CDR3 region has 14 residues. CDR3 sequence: CASSLSDGGTEAFF. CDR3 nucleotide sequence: TGCGCCAGCAGCCTTTCGGACGGAGGGACTGAAGCTTTCTTT.

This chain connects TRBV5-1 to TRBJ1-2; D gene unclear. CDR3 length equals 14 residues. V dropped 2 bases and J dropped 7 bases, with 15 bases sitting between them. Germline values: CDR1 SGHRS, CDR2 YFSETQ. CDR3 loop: CASSFYLTGFGYTF. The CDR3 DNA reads TGCGCCAGCAGCTTTTACCTGACGGGGTTTGGCTACACCTTC.

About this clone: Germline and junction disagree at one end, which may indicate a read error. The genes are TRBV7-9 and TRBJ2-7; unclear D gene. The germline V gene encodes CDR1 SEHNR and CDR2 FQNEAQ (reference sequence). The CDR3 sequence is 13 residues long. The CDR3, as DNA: TGTGCCAGCAGCTCCGCGCCAAGGAGTGAGCAGTGCTTC. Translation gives CASSSAPRSEQCF. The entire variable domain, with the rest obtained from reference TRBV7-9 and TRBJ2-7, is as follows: DTGVSQNPRHKITKRGQNVTFRCDPISEHNRLYWYRQTLGQGPEFLTYFQNEAQLEKSRLLSDRFSAERPKGSFSTLEIQRTEQGDSAMYLCASSSAPRSEQCFGPGTRLTVT.

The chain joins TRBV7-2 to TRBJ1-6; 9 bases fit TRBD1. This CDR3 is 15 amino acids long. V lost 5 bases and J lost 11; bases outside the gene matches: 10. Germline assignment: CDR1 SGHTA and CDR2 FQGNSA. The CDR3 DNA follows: TGTGCCAGCAGCCCCCCGCCGGGACAGGGTACACCCCTCCACTTT. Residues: CASSPPPGQGTPLHF.

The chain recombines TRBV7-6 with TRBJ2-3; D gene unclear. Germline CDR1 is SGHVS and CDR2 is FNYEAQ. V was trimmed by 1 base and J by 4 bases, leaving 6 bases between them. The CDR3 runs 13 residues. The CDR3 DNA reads TGTGCCAGCAGCTTAGGCAATGCAGATACGCAGTATTTT. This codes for CASSLGNADTQYF.

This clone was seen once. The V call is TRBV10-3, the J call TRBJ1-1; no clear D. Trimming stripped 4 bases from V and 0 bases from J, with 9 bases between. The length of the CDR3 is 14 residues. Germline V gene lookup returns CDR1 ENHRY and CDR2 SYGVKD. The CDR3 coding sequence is TGTGCCATCAGTGTTAGAGGTCTGAACACTGAAGCTTTCTTT. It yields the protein CAISVRGLNTEAFF.

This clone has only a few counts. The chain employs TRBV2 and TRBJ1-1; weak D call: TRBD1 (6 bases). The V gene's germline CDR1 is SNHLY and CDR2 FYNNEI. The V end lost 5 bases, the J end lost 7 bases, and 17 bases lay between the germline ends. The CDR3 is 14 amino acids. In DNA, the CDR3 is TGTGCCAGCAGTAAAGAAACAGGGAGTGGTGAAGCTTTCTTT. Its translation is CASSKETGSGEAFF.

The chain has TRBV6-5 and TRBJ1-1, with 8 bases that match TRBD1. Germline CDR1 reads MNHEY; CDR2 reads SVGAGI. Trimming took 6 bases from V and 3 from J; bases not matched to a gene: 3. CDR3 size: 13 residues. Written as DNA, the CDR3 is TGTGCCAGCAGATCGGACAGGGACACTGAAGCTTTCTTT. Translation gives CASRSDRDTEAFF.

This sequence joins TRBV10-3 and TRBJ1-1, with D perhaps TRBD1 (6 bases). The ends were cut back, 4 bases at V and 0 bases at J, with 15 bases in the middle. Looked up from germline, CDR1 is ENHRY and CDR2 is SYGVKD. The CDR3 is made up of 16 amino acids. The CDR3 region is CAISVRGQNMNTEAFF. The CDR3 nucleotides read TGTGCCATCAGTGTGAGAGGACAGAACATGAACACTGAAGCTTTCTTT.

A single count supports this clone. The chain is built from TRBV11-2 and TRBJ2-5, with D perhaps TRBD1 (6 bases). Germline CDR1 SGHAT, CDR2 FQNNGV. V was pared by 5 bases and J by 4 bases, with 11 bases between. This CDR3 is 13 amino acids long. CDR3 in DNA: TGTGCCAGCAGCAAGGGGGTAATAGAGACCCAGTACTTC. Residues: CASSKGVIETQYF.

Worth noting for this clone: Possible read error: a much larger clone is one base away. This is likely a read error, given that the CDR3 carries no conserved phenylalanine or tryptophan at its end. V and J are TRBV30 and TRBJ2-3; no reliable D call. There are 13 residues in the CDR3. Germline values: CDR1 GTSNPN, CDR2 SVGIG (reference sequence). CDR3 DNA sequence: TGTGCCTGGAGTGTACTTAGTACAGACACGCAGTATTTG. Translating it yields CAWSVLSTDTQYL.

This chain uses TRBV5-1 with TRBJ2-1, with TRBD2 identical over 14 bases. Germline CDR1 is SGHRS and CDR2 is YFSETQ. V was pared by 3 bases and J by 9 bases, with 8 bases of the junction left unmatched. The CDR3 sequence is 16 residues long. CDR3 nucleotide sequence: TGCGCCAGCAGCTATGTGGCCGGGACTAGCGGGGGTGAGCAGTTCTTC. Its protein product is CASSYVAGTSGGEQFF.

In DNA, the CDR3 is TGTGCCAGCAGCTTAAGACTAGGGGAAAATGAGCAGTTCTTC. Its protein is CASSLRLGENEQFF. The V call is TRBV5-4, the J call TRBJ2-1; possibly TRBD2 for D (6 bases). CDR1 is SGHNT, CDR2 YYREEE, per germline (reference sequence). The CDR3 length is 14 residues. Deletions cut 2 bases from V and 7 bases from J, with 13 bases between.